The 2 T cell receptor beta chains listed next were all sequenced from one sample in a study of CD8+CD57+ T cells in acquired aplastic anemia. TCR beta VDJ and CDR3 profiles were obtained from a genomic DNA template. TCRdb re-called the reads through MiXCR, storing one row per CDR3 protein. The sample has roughly 150,000 distinct CDR3 sequences, roughly half seen once. Those patients picked for sequencing had displayed CD8+CD57+ cell expansion on flow cytometry. The sequenced sample consisted of sorted CD4+, CD8+, or CD8+CD57+ T cells (not recorded which) from PBMCs. The origin of the receptors is a human donor with aplastic anemia.

The gene calls are TRBV11-2 and TRBJ2-7; 12 bases are shared with TRBD2. After removal of 5 bases from V and 4 bases from J, the junction contained 12 bases not matched to a gene. Per the germline V gene, CDR1 is SGHAT and CDR2 is FQNNGV. This CDR3 has 17 amino acids. The CDR3 protein is CASSDAGRLAGVYEQYF. CDR3 coding DNA: TGTGCCAGCAGCGACGCAGGCCGACTAGCGGGGGTGTACGAGCAGTACTTC.

This clonotype showed up many times. V gene TRBV12-3 or TRBV12-4 combines with J gene TRBJ2-7, with TRBD2 as a possible D gene (7 bases). V shed 7 bases and J shed 7 bases, with 17 bases lying between them. The CDR3 totals 13 residues. The CDR3 loop is CASKAGATWEQYF. The CDR3 DNA follows: TGTGCCAGCAAGGCGGGGGCAACGTGGGAGCAGTACTTC.